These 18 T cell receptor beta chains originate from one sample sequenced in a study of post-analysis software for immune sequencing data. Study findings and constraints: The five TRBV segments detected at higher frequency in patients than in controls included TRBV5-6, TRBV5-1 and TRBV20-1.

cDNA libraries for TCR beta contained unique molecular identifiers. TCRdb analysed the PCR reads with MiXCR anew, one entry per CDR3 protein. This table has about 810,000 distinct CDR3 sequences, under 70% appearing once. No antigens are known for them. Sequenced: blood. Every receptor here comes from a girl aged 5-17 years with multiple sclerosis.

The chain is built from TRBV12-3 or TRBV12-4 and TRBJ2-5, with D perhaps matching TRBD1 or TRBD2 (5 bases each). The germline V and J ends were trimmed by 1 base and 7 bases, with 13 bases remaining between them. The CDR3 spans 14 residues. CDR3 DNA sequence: TGTGCCAGCAGTTTAGGGGACCGAACGGGGACCCAGTACTTC. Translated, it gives CASSLGDRTGTQYF.

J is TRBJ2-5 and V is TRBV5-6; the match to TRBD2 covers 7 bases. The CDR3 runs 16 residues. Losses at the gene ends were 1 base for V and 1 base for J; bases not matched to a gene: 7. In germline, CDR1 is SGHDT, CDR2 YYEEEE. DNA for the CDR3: TGTGCCAGCAGCTTGCGGCGTAGCGGGTCCCAAGAGACCCAGTACTTC. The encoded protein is CASSLRRSGSQETQYF.

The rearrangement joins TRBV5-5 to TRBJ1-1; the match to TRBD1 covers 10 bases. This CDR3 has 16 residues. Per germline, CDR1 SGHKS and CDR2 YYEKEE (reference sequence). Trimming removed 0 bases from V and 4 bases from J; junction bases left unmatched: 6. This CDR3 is CASSLGPGTGVTEAFF. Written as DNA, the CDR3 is TGTGCCAGCAGCTTGGGGCCCGGGACAGGGGTCACTGAAGCTTTCTTT.

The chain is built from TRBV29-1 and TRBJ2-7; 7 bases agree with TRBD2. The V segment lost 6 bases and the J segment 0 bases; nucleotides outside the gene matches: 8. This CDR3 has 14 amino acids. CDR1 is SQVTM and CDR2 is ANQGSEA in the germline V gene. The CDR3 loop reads CSVNDIAGSYEQYF. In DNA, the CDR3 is TGCAGCGTGAACGATATAGCGGGCTCCTACGAGCAGTACTTC.

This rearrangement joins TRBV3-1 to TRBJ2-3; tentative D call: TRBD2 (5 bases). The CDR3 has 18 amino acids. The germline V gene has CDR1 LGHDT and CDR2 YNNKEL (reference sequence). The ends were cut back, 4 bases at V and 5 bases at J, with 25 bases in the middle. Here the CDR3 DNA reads TGTGCCAGCAGCCTAAGAACACTGGGTCTCTCACGGGGAGATACGCAGTATTTT. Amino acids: CASSLRTLGLSRGDTQYF.

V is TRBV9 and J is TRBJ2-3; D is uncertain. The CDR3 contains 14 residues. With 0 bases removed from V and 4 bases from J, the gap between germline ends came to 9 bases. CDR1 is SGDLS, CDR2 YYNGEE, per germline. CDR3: CASSVDRDPDTQYF. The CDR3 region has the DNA TGTGCCAGCAGCGTAGATAGAGATCCAGATACGCAGTATTTT.

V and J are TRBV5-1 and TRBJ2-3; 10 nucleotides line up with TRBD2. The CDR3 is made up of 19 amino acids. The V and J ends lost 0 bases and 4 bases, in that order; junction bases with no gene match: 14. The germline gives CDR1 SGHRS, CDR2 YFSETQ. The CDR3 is CASSLVASGGKGSADTQYF. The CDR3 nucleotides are TGCGCCAGCAGCTTGGTTGCTAGCGGGGGAAAGGGATCCGCAGATACGCAGTATTTT.

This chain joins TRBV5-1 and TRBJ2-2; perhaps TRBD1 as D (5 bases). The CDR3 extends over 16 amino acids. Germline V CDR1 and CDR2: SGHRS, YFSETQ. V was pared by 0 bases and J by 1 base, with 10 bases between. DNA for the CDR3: TGCGCCAGCAGCTTGGCCCCCGACAGGAACACCGGGGAGCTGTTTTTT. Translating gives CASSLAPDRNTGELFF.

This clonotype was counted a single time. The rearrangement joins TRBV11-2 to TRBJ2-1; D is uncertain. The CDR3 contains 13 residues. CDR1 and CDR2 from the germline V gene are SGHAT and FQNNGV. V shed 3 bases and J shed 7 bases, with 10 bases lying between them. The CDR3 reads CASSFSGVNEQFF. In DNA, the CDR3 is TGTGCCAGCAGCTTTTCTGGGGTAAATGAGCAGTTCTTC.

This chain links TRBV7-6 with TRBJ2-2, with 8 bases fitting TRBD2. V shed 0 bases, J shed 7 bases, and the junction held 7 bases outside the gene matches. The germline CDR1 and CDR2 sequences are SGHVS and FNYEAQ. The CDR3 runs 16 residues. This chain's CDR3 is CASSLAAGLVGGELFF. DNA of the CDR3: TGTGCCAGCAGCTTAGCGGCGGGACTAGTGGGCGGGGAGCTGTTTTTT.

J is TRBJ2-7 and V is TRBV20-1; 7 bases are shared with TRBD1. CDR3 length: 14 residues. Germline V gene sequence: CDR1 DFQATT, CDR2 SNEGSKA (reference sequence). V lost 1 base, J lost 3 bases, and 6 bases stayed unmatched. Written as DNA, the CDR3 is TGCAGTGCTAGAGGACAGGGAGCTTTCTACGAGCAGTACTTC. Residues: CSARGQGAFYEQYF.

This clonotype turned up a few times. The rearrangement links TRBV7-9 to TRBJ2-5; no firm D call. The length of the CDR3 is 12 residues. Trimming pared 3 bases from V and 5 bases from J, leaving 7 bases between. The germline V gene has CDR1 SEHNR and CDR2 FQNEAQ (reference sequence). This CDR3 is CASSFSLETQYF. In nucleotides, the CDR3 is TGTGCCAGCAGCTTTTCTTTGGAGACCCAGTACTTC.

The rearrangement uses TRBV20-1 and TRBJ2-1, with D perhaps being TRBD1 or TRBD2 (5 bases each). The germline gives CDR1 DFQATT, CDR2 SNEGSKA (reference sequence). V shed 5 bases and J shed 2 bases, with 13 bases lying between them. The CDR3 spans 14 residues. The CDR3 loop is CSAYRDLTYNEQFF. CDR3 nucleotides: TGCAGTGCTTACCGGGACCTCACCTACAATGAGCAGTTCTTC.

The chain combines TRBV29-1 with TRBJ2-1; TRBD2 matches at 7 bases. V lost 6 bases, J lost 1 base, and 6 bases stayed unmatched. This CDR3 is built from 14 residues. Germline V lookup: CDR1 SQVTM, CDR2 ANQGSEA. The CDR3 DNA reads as TGCAGCGTCGCGACTAGCCCGTCCTACAATGAGCAGTTCTTC. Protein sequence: CSVATSPSYNEQFF.

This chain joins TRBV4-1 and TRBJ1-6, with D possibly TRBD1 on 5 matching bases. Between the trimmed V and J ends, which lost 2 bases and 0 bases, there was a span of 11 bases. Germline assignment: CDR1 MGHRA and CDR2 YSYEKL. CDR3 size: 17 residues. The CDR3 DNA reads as TGCGCCAGCAGCCAAACGGGGGGAGGCTCCTATAATTCACCCCTCCACTTT. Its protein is CASSQTGGGSYNSPLHF.

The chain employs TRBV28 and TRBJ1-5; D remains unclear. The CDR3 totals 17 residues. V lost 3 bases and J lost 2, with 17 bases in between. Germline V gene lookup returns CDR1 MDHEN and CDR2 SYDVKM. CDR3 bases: TGTGCCAGCAGTTTTTTATTCCACGAGGAGGGCAATCAGCCCCAGCATTTT. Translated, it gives CASSFLFHEEGNQPQHF. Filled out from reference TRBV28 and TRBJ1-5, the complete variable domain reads DVKVTQSSRYLVKRTGEKVFLECVQDMDHENMFWYRQDPGLGLRLIYFSYDVKMKEKGDIPEGYSVSREKKERFSLILESASTNQTSMYLCASSFLFHEEGNQPQHFGDGTRLSIL.

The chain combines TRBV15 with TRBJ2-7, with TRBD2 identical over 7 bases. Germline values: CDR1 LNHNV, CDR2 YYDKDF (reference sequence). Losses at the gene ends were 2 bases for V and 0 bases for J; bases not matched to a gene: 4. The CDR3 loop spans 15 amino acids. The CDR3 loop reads CATSRKLADSYEQYF. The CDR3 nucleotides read TGTGCCACCAGCAGAAAGCTAGCGGACTCCTACGAGCAGTACTTC. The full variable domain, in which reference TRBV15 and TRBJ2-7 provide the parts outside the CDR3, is DAMVIQNPRYQVTQFGKPVTLSCSQTLNHNVMYWYQQKSSQAPKLLFHYYDKDFNNEADTPDNFQSRRPNTSFCFLDIRSPGLGDTAMYLCATSRKLADSYEQYFGPGTRLTVT.

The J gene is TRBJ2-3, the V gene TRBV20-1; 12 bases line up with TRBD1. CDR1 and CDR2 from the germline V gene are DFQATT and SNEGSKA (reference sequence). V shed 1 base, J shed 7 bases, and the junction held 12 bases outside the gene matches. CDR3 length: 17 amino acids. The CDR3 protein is CSARVPGTGGGGNTQYF. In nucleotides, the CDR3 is TGCAGTGCTAGAGTACCAGGGACAGGGGGCGGAGGGAATACGCAGTATTTT.